These T cell receptor beta chains were read from a single sample in a study of cytomegalovirus exposure and HLA in healthy donors. TCRdb's table, derived via immunoSEQ multiplex PCR, lists solely in-frame clones and lacks some. The sample has tens of thousands of clones, about 60% seen once. Source material: PBMCs. The receptors were sampled from a man aged 45-65 years in good health and CMV-seropositive. Both conserved end residues are part of each CDR3. The order of the fields is V gene, D gene, clone size, J gene, CDR3 protein, CDR3 DNA. D genes are given only for firm matches. The size of a clone is reported for some rows only, either as once, few or many, or as a class for expanded clones.

TRBV6-1,NA,NA,TRBJ1-5,CASTLWGGNQPQHF,TGTGCCAGCACCCTATGGGGGGGCAATCAGCCCCAGCATTTT
TRBV28,NA,NA,TRBJ1-2,CASSLPNYGYTF,TGTGCCAGCAGTCTCCCCAACTATGGCTACACCTTC
TRBV29-1,NA,few,TRBJ2-3,CSVELQEADTQYF,TGCAGCGTTGAACTTCAGGAGGCAGATACGCAGTATTTT
TRBV30,NA,NA,TRBJ2-7,CAWGATYEQYF,TGTGCCTGGGGAGCTACCTACGAGCAGTACTTC
TRBV5-1,NA,few,TRBJ2-6,CASSLGGLGANVLTF,TGCGCCAGCAGCTTGGGGGGGCTTGGGGCCAACGTCCTGACTTTC
TRBV7-9,NA,NA,TRBJ2-1,CASSLPPRLAGLRGEQFF,TGTGCCAGCAGCCTACCCCCTCGCCTTGCGGGACTTAGGGGTGAGCAGTTCTTC
TRBV5-1,TRBD2,NA,TRBJ2-2,CASSWGGDTGELFF,TGCGCCAGCAGCTGGGGAGGGGACACCGGGGAGCTGTTTTTT
TRBV5-1,NA,NA,TRBJ1-5,CASSLAGSGNQPQHF,TGCGCCAGCAGCTTGGCAGGGTCTGGCAATCAGCCCCAGCATTTT
TRBV6-6,NA,NA,TRBJ2-7,CASSYVGAFGYEQYF,TGTGCCAGCAGTTATGTTGGGGCCTTCGGCTACGAGCAGTACTTC
TRBV5-6,TRBD2,NA,TRBJ2-5,CASSFGGESGGRETQYF,TGTGCCAGCAGCTTTGGAGGGGAGAGCGGGGGTAGGGAGACCCAGTACTTC
TRBV6-4,NA,few,TRBJ2-5,CASSVCGNQETQYF,TGTGCCAGCAGTGTCTGCGGAAACCAAGAGACCCAGTACTTC
TRBV2,NA,NA,TRBJ2-3,CASRDMSTDTQYF,TGTGCCAGCCGGGACATGAGCACAGATACGCAGTATTTT
TRBV2,NA,medium-sized,TRBJ2-7,CASSGRREQYF,TGTGCCAGCAGTGGGAGGAGGGAGCAGTACTTC
TRBV5-1,NA,NA,TRBJ1-1,CASSFNPGWNTEAFF,TGCGCCAGCAGCTTTAATCCGGGTTGGAACACTGAAGCTTTCTTT
TRBV2,NA,few,TRBJ1-4,CASSEVTANEKLFF,TGTGCCAGCAGTGAGGTGACAGCTAATGAAAAACTGTTTTTT
TRBV27,NA,few,TRBJ2-5,CASSFVDSQETQYF,TGTGCCAGCAGTTTCGTGGACAGCCAAGAGACCCAGTACTTC
TRBV5-4,TRBD2,NA,TRBJ2-4,CASSLSWASGEQTKNIQYF,TGTGCCAGCAGCTTGTCTTGGGCTAGCGGGGAGCAAACCAAAAACATTCAGTACTTC
TRBV4-2,NA,NA,TRBJ1-6,CASSQASGSPLHF,TGTGCCAGCAGCCAGGCCTCGGGATCACCCCTCCACTTT
TRBV5-1,NA,once,TRBJ1-1,CASSVTEIASEAFF,TGCGCCAGCAGCGTGACAGAGATAGCCTCTGAAGCTTTCTTT
TRBV7-8,TRBD1,once,TRBJ1-2,CASSIGTGPNYGYTF,TGTGCCAGCAGCATTGGGACAGGGCCTAACTATGGCTACACCTTC
TRBV11-1,TRBD1,NA,TRBJ2-3,CASRTGEIITDTQYF,TGTGCCAGCAGGACAGGGGAGATTATCACAGATACGCAGTATTTT
TRBV4-3,NA,NA,TRBJ1-4,CASSQDWATPSEKLFF,TGCGCCAGCAGCCAAGATTGGGCCACGCCTTCTGAAAAACTGTTTTTT
TRBV9,TRBD2,NA,TRBJ2-2,CASSPSGAGYTGELFF,TGTGCCAGCAGCCCATCGGGAGCGGGGTACACCGGGGAGCTGTTTTTT
TRBV5-1,TRBD1,NA,TRBJ2-5,CASSLGQGKETQYF,TGCGCCAGCAGCTTGGGACAGGGAAAAGAGACCCAGTACTTC
TRBV6-5,NA,NA,TRBJ1-5,CASSLDSSNQPQHF,TGTGCCAGCAGTTTAGACAGTTCAAATCAGCCCCAGCATTTT
TRBV9,NA,medium-sized,TRBJ1-5,CASSQQGYQPQHF,TGTGCCAGCAGCCAACAGGGTTATCAGCCCCAGCATTTT
TRBV5-1,TRBD2,NA,TRBJ2-7,CASSPTGGYEQYF,TGCGCCAGCAGCCCTACGGGAGGCTACGAGCAGTACTTC
TRBV29-1,TRBD1,NA,TRBJ2-5,CSVLQGARETQYF,TGCAGCGTTTTGCAGGGGGCGAGAGAGACCCAGTACTTC
TRBV7-9,NA,NA,TRBJ2-7,CASSFPPQGGEQYF,TGTGCCAGCAGCTTCCCACCACAGGGTGGAGAGCAGTACTTC
TRBV30,NA,NA,TRBJ2-3,CAWSVRTDTQYF,TGTGCCTGGAGTGTACGGACTGATACGCAGTATTTT
TRBV10-1,TRBD2,NA,TRBJ2-7,CASSVGGSAYEQYF,TGCGCCAGCAGTGTCGGCGGGAGTGCCTACGAGCAGTACTTC
TRBV30,TRBD1,NA,TRBJ2-7,CAWSSQQGNAQYF,TGTGCCTGGAGCTCCCAACAGGGGAATGCGCAGTACTTC
TRBV28,NA,few,TRBJ1-1,CASSPLGTEAFF,TGTGCCAGCAGTCCACTTGGCACTGAAGCTTTCTTT
TRBV10-3,NA,once,TRBJ2-2,CAISEGFRPTGELFF,TGTGCCATCAGTGAGGGCTTCAGGCCCACCGGGGAGCTGTTTTTT
TRBV27,TRBD1,NA,TRBJ2-2,CASTLQGMFGELFF,TGTGCCAGCACCTTACAGGGGATGTTCGGGGAGCTGTTTTTT
TRBV28,NA,NA,TRBJ1-4,CASRGDGREKLFF,TGTGCCAGCCGGGGGGATGGGAGGGAAAAACTGTTTTTT
TRBV5-1,TRBD1,NA,TRBJ2-5,CASSLSRGSETQYF,TGCGCCAGCAGCTTGTCCAGGGGGTCTGAGACCCAGTACTTC
TRBV7-6,NA,NA,TRBJ1-2,CASSNNARVDGYTF,TGTGCCAGCAGCAACAACGCTCGGGTGGATGGCTACACCTTC
TRBV10-3,NA,NA,TRBJ1-2,CAISGNREGGSSYGYTF,TGTGCCATCAGTGGGAACAGGGAGGGAGGCTCAAGCTATGGCTACACCTTC
TRBV27,TRBD1,NA,TRBJ2-1,CASSGWTGGYEQFF,TGTGCCAGCAGTGGCTGGACAGGGGGTTATGAGCAGTTCTTC
TRBV4-1,NA,NA,TRBJ1-1,CASSHHREAEAFF,TGCGCCAGCAGCCATCACAGGGAAGCTGAAGCTTTCTTT
TRBV2,NA,many,TRBJ1-5,CASSEGTPNQPQHF,TGTGCCAGCAGTGAAGGAACACCTAATCAGCCCCAGCATTTT
TRBV25-1,TRBD2,NA,TRBJ2-3,CASSNPAGAGDTQYF,TGTGCCAGCAGTAACCCAGCGGGAGCAGGGGATACGCAGTATTTT
TRBV9,NA,NA,TRBJ2-2,CASSLGGTNTGELFF,TGTGCCAGCAGCTTAGGCGGGACGAACACCGGGGAGCTGTTTTTT
TRBV13,NA,NA,TRBJ2-3,CASSLGRRASTDTQYF,TGTGCCAGCAGCTTAGGTCGCAGGGCTAGCACAGATACGCAGTATTTT
TRBV4-1,TRBD1,NA,TRBJ2-7,CASSQDGQGKVGQYF,TGCGCCAGCAGCCAAGACGGACAGGGCAAGGTAGGGCAGTACTTC
TRBV4-1,TRBD2,NA,TRBJ2-2,CASSQEGGGSATGELFF,TGCGCCAGCAGCCAAGAAGGCGGGGGGTCGGCCACCGGGGAGCTGTTTTTT
TRBV6-1,TRBD1,NA,TRBJ2-7,CASTGTGLTEQYF,TGTGCCAGCACCGGGACAGGGCTTACTGAGCAGTACTTC